The entry that follows covers one T cell receptor (beta chain) sequence. The antigen is undetermined. From germline, CDR1 is MDHEN and CDR2 SYDVKM. The CDR3 has 13 amino acids. Trimming pared 6 bases from V and 5 bases from J, leaving 10 bases between. Splitting of CD4+ cells produced CD45RA+ naive and CD45RA-negative memory subsets. The data were obtained in a study of shared clonotypes between healthy human individuals. Study-level information: For every donor, three CD4 naive, three CD4 memory, two CD8 naive and one CD8 memory plates were used. Regarding the study as a whole: Shared clonotypes across all four donors exceeded non-shared ones in generation probability. Rarefaction exposed incomplete sorted-subset sequencing despite large depth.

Profiled with immunoSEQ multiplex PCR; TCRdb holds only in-frame clones, not every one. The sample lists roughly 2,500,000 clones, roughly 93% seen once, with roughly 0.39% in the top ten. Sequenced: naive CD4+ T cells from PBMCs. As for subset: CD45RA+ positively selected. The receptor's source is a man aged 18 to 30 in good health. Some clones in this sample may be carry-over from other donors' samples. The chain employs TRBV28 and TRBJ1-4; a weak D match, TRBD1 (6 bases). The CDR3 region has the DNA TGTGCCAGCAGACGACAGGCAAATGAAAAACTGTTTTTT. Protein sequence: CASRRQANEKLFF. Full variable domain (outside the CDR3, taken from reference TRBV28 and TRBJ1-4): DVKVTQSSRYLVKRTGEKVFLECVQDMDHENMFWYRQDPGLGLRLIYFSYDVKMKEKGDIPEGYSVSREKKERFSLILESASTNQTSMYLCASRRQANEKLFFGSGTQLSVL.